This paragraph covers one T cell receptor (beta chain) sequence. Its antigen is unknown. Sorting isolated naive CD4 T cells lacking CD45RO and expressing CD62L. The data derive from a study of human versus mouse CDR3 diversity and MHC coevolution. The germline gives CDR1 SGHAT, CDR2 FQNNGV. This CDR3 comprises 16 residues. V was trimmed by 1 base and J by 7 bases, leaving 16 bases between them. Data came from immunoSEQ multiplex PCR; TCRdb stores just in-frame clones and leaves some out. The sample has tens of thousands of clones, about 94% seen once. Findings and limits, study-wide: Over 5 MHC II alleles selected the human T cells. By iCHAO1, human TCR beta clonotypes numbered roughly 1.6 million, the most.

This chain links TRBV11-2 with TRBJ1-4, with TRBD1 as a possible D gene (5 bases). The source material was naive CD4+ T cells from blood. Regarding subset: CD45RO-negative CD62L-positive naive CD4 T cells. This TCR came from a person between 55 and 69 years old in good health. CDR3 loop: CASSLAGRRGVEKLFF. The CDR3 bases are TGTGCCAGCAGCTTAGCGGGGAGGAGGGGAGTTGAAAAACTGTTTTTT. Variable domain in full (rest from reference TRBV11-2 and TRBJ1-4): EAGVAQSPRYKIIEKRQSVAFWCNPISGHATLYWYQQILGQGPKLLIQFQNNGVVDDSQLPKDRFSAERLKGVDSTLKIQPAKLEDSAVYLCASSLAGRRGVEKLFFGSGTQLSVL.